This T cell receptor (beta chain) was recorded in a study of blood T cells in healthy people across ages. About the study: Template switching recovered approximately one barcoded beta molecule for every two T cells.

Researchers isolated at least 7 million PBMCs per sample. This clonotype came up a few times. A J-beta primer mix and a sample-barcoded 5' primer were used in a second PCR of about 7 to 12 cycles. TCRdb re-analysed the 5' RACE reads in MiXCR, keeping a single row per CDR3 protein. The sample has more than 800,000 distinct CDR3 sequences, less than 35% seen once. V was trimmed by 3 bases and J by 3 bases, leaving 15 bases between them. The germline gives CDR1 SGHTA, CDR2 FQGNSA. The CDR3 contains 15 residues. This clonotype originated in a woman aged 80 or over in good health. The specimen sequenced was blood. The V call is TRBV7-2, the J call TRBJ2-7, with D perhaps TRBD2 (6 bases). The CDR3 region is CASSLNRRGIYEQYF. Written as DNA, the CDR3 is TGTGCCAGCAGCTTGAACAGACGGGGGATCTACGAGCAGTACTTC.